This TCR beta chain originates from a study of breast tumors, draining lymph nodes, adjacent tissues. Overall study findings and caveats: Data only fit, rather than demonstrated, lymph node origin of most tumor T cells. Data fit most tumor T cells coming from lymph node, expanding in tumor. Tumor repertoires ranked between lymph nodes and nontumor tissue in diversity, with V and J gene preferences.

TCRdb analysed the multiplex PCR reads with MiXCR anew, one entry per CDR3 protein. The sample contains some 130,000 distinct CDR3 sequences, roughly 20% of which appear only once. This clonotype was detected ten times or more. Its specificity is unknown. Samples came from axillary lymph nodes draining the breast cancer. The sequenced sample consisted of axillary lymph node tissue. The sequence came from a female donor with breast cancer. Some clones in this sample may be carry-over from other donors' samples.

The CDR3 DNA reads as TGTGCCAGTAGTGGGTGGACTAGCGGGGCTAGCACAGATACGCAGTATTTT. This codes for CASSGWTSGASTDTQYF. This chain uses TRBV19 with TRBJ2-3; TRBD2 matches at 12 bases. The CDR3 spans 17 residues. Germline V gene lookup returns CDR1 LNHDA and CDR2 SQIVND (reference sequence). V was clipped by 5 bases and J by 0 bases; unmatched bases: 6.